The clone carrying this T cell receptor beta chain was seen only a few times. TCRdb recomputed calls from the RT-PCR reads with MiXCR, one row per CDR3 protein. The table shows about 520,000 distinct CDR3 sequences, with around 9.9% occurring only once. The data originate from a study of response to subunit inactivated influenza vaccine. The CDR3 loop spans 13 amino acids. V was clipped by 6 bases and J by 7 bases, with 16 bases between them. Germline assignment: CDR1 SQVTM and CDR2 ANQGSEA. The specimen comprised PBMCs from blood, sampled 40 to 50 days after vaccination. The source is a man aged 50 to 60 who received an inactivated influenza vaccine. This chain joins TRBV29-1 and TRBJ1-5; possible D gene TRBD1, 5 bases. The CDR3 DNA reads TGCAGCGTGGCGCAGGGATTAGAGCAGCCCCAGCATTTT. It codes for CSVAQGLEQPQHF.